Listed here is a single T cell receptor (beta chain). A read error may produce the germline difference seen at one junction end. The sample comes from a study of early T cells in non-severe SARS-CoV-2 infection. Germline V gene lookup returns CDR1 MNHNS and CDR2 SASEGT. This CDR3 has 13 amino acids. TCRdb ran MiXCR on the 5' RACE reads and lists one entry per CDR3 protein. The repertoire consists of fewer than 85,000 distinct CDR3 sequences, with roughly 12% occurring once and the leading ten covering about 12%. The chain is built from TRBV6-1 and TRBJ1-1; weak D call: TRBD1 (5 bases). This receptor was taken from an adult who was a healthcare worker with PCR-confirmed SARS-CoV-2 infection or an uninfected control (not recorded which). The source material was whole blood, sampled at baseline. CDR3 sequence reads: CASSDLGRTEAFF. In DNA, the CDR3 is TGTGCCAGCAGTGATTTGGGACGGACTGAAGCCTTCTTT.